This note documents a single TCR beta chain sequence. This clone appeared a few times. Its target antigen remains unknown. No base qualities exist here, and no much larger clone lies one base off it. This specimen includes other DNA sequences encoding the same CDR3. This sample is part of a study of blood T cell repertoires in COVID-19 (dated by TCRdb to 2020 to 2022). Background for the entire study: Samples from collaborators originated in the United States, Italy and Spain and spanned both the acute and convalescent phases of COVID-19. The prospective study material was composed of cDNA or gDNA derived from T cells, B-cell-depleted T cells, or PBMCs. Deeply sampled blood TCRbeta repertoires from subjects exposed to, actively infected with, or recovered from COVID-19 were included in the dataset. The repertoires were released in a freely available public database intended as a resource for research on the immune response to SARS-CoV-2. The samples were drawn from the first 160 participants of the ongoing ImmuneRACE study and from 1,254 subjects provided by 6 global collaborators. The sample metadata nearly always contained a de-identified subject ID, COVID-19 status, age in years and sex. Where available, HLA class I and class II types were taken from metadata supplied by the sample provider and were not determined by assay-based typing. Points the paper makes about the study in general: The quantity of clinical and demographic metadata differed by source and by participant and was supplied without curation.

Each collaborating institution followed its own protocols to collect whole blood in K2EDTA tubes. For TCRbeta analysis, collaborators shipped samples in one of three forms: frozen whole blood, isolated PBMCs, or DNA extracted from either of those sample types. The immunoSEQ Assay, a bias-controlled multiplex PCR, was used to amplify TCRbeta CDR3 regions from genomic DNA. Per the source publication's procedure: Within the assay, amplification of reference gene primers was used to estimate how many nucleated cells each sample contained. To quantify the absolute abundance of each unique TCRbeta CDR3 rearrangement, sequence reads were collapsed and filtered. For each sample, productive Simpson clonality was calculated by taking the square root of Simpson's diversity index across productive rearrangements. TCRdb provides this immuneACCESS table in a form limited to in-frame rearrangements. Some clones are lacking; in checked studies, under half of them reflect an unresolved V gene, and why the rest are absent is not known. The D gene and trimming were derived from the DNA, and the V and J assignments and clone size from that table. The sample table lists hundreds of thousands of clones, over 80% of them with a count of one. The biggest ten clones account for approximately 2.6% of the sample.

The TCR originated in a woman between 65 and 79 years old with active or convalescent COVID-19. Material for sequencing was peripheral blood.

This receptor carries the CDR3 CASSQERTGNTEAFF. The nucleotide sequence reads TGTGCCAGCAGCCAAGAGAGGACAGGAAACACTGAAGCTTTCTTT. This chain joins TRBV3-1 (or the pseudogene TRBV3-2) to TRBJ1-1; the junction holds 7 bases that match TRBD1. From the cysteine up to the phenylalanine, the CDR3 has a length of 15 residues. Only the CDR3 portion is preserved as DNA: 45 bases, with reading frame beginning at the first base. V is trimmed back by 0 bases and J by 2 bases, and the junction contains 3 bases that no gene match accounts for. The germline V gene (reference sequence) specifies LGHDT as CDR1 and YNNKEL as CDR2.